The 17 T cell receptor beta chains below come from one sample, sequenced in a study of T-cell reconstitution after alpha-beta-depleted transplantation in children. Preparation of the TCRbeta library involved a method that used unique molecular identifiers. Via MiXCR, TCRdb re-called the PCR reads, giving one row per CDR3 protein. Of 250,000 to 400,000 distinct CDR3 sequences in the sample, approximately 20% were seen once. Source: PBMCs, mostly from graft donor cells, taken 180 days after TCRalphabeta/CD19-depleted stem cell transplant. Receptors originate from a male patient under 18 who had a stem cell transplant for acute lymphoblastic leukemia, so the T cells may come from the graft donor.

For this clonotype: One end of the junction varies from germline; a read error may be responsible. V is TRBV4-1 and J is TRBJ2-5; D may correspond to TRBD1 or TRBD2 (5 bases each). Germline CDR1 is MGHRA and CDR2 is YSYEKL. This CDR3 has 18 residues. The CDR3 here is CASSQPGRRNGDQETPYF. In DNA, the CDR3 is TGCGCCAGCAGCCAACCTGGGCGACGGAATGGGGACCAAGAGACCCCGTACTTC.

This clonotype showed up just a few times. The CDR3 nucleotides read TGCGCCAGCAGTGACCGGGCCAGTTACACCGGGGAGCTGTTTTTT. As protein: CASSDRASYTGELFF. V and J are TRBV10-1 and TRBJ2-2, with unresolved D. The CDR3 sequence is 15 residues long. Germline CDR1 is WNHNN and CDR2 is SYGVQD (reference sequence). V lost 3 bases and J 3 bases, leaving 11 bases between the germline ends.

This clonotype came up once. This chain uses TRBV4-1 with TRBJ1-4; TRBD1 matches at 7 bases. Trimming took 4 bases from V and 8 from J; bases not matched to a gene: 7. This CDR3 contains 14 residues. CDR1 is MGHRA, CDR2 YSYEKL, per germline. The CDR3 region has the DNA TGCGCCAGCAGCCGACAGGGTACGGGGGAAAAACTGTTTTTT. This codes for CASSRQGTGEKLFF.

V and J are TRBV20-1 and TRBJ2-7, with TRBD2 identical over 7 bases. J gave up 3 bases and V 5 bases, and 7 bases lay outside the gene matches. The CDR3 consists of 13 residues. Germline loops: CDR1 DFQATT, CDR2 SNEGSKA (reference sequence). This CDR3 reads CSAGSGKSYEQYF. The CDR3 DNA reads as TGCAGTGCTGGGAGCGGGAAAAGCTACGAGCAGTACTTC.

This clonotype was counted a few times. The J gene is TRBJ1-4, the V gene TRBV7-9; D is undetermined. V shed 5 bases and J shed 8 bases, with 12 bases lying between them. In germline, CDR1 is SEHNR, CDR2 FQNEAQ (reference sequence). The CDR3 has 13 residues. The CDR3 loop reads CASSIGPQEKLFF. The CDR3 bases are TGTGCCAGCAGCATTGGCCCGCAGGAAAAACTGTTTTTT. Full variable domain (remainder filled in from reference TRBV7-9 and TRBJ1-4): DTGVSQNPRHKITKRGQNVTFRCDPISEHNRLYWYRQTLGQGPEFLTYFQNEAQLEKSRLLSDRFSAERPKGSFSTLEIQRTEQGDSAMYLCASSIGPQEKLFFGSGTQLSVL.

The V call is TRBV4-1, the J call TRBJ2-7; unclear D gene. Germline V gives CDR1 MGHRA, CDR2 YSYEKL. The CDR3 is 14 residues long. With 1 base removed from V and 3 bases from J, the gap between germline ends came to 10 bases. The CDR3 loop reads CASSQVPPLYEQYF. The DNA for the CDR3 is TGCGCCAGCAGCCAAGTCCCGCCTCTCTACGAGCAGTACTTC.

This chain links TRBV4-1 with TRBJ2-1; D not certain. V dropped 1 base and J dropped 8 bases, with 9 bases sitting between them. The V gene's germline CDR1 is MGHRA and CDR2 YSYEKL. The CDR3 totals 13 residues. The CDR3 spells CASSQGWLDEQFF. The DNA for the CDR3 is TGCGCCAGCAGCCAAGGCTGGTTAGATGAGCAGTTCTTC.

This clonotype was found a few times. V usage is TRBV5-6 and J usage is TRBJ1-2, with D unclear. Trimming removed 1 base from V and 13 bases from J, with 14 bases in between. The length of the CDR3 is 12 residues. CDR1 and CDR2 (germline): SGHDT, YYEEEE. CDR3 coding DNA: TGTGCCAGCAGCTTGTCTTGGACTCCACCCACCTTC. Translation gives CASSLSWTPPTF.

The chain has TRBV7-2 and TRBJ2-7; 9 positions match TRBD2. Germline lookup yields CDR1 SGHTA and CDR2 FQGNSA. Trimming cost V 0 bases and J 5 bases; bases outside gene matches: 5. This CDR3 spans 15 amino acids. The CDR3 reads CASSLAGLALHEQYF. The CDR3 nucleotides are TGTGCCAGCAGCTTAGCGGGACTAGCTCTGCACGAGCAGTACTTC.

CDR3 loop: CASSSSGGPNEQFF. The CDR3 DNA is TGCGCCAGCAGCTCCAGCGGGGGGCCCAATGAGCAGTTCTTC. The V gene is TRBV5-1, the J gene TRBJ2-1; 9 nucleotides line up with TRBD2. V shed 3 bases, J shed 6 bases, and the junction held 4 bases outside the gene matches. Looked up from germline, CDR1 is SGHRS and CDR2 is YFSETQ. This CDR3 has 14 residues.

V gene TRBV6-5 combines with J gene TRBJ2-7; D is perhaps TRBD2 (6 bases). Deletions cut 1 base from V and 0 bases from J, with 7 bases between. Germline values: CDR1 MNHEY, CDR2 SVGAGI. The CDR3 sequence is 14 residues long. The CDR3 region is CASSYWRDSYEQYF. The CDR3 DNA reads TGTGCCAGCAGTTACTGGCGGGACTCCTACGAGCAGTACTTC.

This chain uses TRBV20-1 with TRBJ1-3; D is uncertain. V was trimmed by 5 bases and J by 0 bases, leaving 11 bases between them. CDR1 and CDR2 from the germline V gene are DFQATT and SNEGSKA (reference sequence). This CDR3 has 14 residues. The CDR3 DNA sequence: TGCAGTGCTGATGTCAGGTTCTCTGGAAACACCATATATTTT. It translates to CSADVRFSGNTIYF.

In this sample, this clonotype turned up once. CDR3 sequence reads: CASSEYRSPGPETQYF. CDR3 DNA sequence: TGTGCCAGCAGTGAATACAGAAGTCCGGGACCGGAGACCCAGTACTTC. The chain carries TRBV6-1 and TRBJ2-5; D could derive from TRBD1 or TRBD2 (5 bases each). This CDR3 contains 16 residues. Germline CDR1 MNHNS, CDR2 SASEGT. V was clipped by 2 bases and J by 5 bases, with 18 bases between them.

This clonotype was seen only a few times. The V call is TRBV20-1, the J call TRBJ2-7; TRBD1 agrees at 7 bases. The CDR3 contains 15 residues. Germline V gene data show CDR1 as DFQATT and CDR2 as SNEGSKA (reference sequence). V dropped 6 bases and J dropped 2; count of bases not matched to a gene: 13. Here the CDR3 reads CSAPGQAMNPYEQYF. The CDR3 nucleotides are TGCAGTGCCCCTGGACAGGCCATGAATCCCTACGAGCAGTACTTC.

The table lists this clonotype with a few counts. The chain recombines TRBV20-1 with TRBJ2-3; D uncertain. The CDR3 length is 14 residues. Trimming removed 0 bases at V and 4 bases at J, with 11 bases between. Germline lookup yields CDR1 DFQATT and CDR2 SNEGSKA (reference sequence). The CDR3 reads CSARDSKRPDTQYF. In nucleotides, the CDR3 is TGCAGTGCTAGAGATAGCAAACGCCCAGATACGCAGTATTTT.

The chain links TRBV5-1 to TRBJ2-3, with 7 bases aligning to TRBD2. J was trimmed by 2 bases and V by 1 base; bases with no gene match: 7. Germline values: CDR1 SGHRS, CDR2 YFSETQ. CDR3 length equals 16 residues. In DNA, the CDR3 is TGCGCCAGCAGCTTGCCGCTAGCGGAACTCACAGATACGCAGTATTTT. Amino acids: CASSLPLAELTDTQYF.

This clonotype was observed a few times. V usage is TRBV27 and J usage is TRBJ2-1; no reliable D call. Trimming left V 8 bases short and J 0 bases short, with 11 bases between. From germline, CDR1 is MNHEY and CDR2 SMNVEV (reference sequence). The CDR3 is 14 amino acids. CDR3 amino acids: CASSPVSSYNEQFF. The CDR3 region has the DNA TGTGCCAGCTCCCCCGTTAGCTCCTACAATGAGCAGTTCTTC.